The 21 T cell receptor beta chains given below trace back to one sample, sequenced in a study of blood T cell repertoires in COVID-19. Clones were sequenced by immunoSEQ multiplex PCR, and TCRdb holds only the in-frame ones, with some missing. The repertoire holds 15,000 to 20,000 clones, under 90% seen once, with less than 20% in the top ten. The sequencing input was peripheral blood. These receptors were taken from a human donor with active COVID-19. The donor label of this sample is uncertain.

The chain joins TRBV24-1 to TRBJ1-2; the match to TRBD1 covers 9 bases. The junction had 3 bases not matched to a gene; V was cut back by 2 bases and J by 3 bases. This CDR3 contains 15 residues. From germline, CDR1 is KGHDR and CDR2 SFDVKD. The CDR3 region is CATSDSTGGDYGYTF. The CDR3 DNA reads TGTGCCACCAGTGATTCGACAGGGGGGGACTATGGCTACACCTTC.

The chain is built from TRBV3-1 (or the pseudogene TRBV3-2) and TRBJ1-5, with unresolved D. Trimming shortened V by 1 base and J by 5 bases, and 9 bases separated the two germline ends. The CDR3 spans 14 residues. The germline CDR1 and CDR2 sequences are LGHDT and YNNKEL (reference sequence). As DNA, the CDR3 is TGTGCCAGCAGCCAAGCTGATACTTATCAGCCCCAGCATTTT. Protein: CASSQADTYQPQHF.

The chain combines TRBV10-3 with TRBJ1-2; D gene unclear. Looked up from germline, CDR1 is ENHRY and CDR2 is SYGVKD. The CDR3 covers 14 residues. Trimming took 2 bases from V and 7 from J, leaving 14 bases between them. The CDR3 sequence is CAISEGPRLGGYTF. In nucleotides, the CDR3 is TGTGCCATCAGTGAGGGGCCCCGGCTGGGTGGCTACACCTTC.

Only one count was recorded for this clone. This sequence joins TRBV6-5 and TRBJ2-5; 8 positions match TRBD2. V shed 6 bases, J shed 5 bases, and the junction held 11 bases outside the gene matches. The CDR3 consists of 15 residues. CDR1 MNHEY and CDR2 SVGAGI come from the germline V gene. This chain's CDR3 is CASRVGGGSVETQYF. The CDR3 DNA sequence: TGTGCCAGCAGGGTGGGCGGGGGGAGCGTGGAGACCCAGTACTTC.

This clone has a single count. The gene calls are TRBV3-1 (or the pseudogene TRBV3-2) and TRBJ2-3; 8 nucleotides align to TRBD2. Germline V gene lookup returns CDR1 LGHDT and CDR2 YNNKEL (reference sequence). V was pared by 3 bases and J by 2 bases, with 7 bases of the junction left unmatched. CDR3 length: 16 residues. CDR3 DNA: TGTGCCAGCAGCCAGTTCTCGCGGGGGGTCACAGATACGCAGTATTTT. Its protein is CASSQFSRGVTDTQYF.

The chain combines TRBV7-2 with TRBJ2-1; TRBD2 matches at 14 bases. The CDR3 has 15 amino acids. The V gene's germline CDR1 is SGHTA and CDR2 FQGNSA. Germline trimming cut 3 bases from V and 9 bases from J; bases unmatched to any gene: 4. CDR3 residues: CASSFGLAGGVEQFF. The CDR3 DNA reads TGTGCCAGCAGCTTTGGACTAGCGGGGGGTGTTGAGCAGTTCTTC.

The CDR3 DNA reads TGTGCCAGCAGCCAAGTAGGCGGGAATTCACCCCTCCACTTT. Translating gives CASSQVGGNSPLHF. The rearrangement joins TRBV14 to TRBJ1-6, with D hard to call. There are 14 residues in the CDR3. Germline V gene lookup returns CDR1 SGHDN and CDR2 FVKESK. Trimming took 1 base from V and 7 from J, leaving 8 bases between them.

The chain carries TRBV6-2 or TRBV6-3 and TRBJ1-5; 8 positions match TRBD1. The CDR3 has 17 amino acids. CDR1 is MNHEY, CDR2 SVGEGT, per germline. V lost 0 bases, J lost 4 bases, and 8 bases stayed unmatched. CDR3 sequence: CASSYSSGQGRNQPQHF. Here the CDR3 DNA reads TGTGCCAGCAGTTACTCGAGTGGACAGGGAAGGAATCAGCCCCAGCATTTT.

The rearrangement joins TRBV6-2 or TRBV6-3 to TRBJ1-2; 8 bases map to TRBD1. V lost 6 bases, J lost 8 bases, and 14 bases stayed unmatched. The CDR3 is 15 amino acids. CDR1 is MNHEY and CDR2 is SVGEGT in the germline V gene. This chain's CDR3 is CASSFTPGTGVGYTF. The CDR3 nucleotides are TGTGCCAGCAGCTTTACCCCCGGGACAGGTGTCGGCTACACCTTC.

This clone has just one count. The chain recombines TRBV14 with TRBJ1-1; D is ambiguous. The V end was cut by 8 bases, the J end by 2 bases, with 21 bases between. Germline values: CDR1 SGHDN, CDR2 FVKESK. The CDR3 sequence is 16 residues long. The CDR3 DNA reads TGTGCCAGCTCAAGCGCCATCCCCCGAGTAAACACTGAAGCTTTCTTT. Translation gives CASSSAIPRVNTEAFF.

This chain connects TRBV6-6 to TRBJ2-7; 8 nucleotides line up with TRBD1. In germline, CDR1 is MNHNY, CDR2 SVGAGI (reference sequence). V trimming: 5 bases; J trimming: 2 bases; junction bases outside the gene matches: 5. The CDR3 covers 14 residues. CDR3 DNA sequence: TGTGCCAGCAGTCGACAGGGGCCGACCTACGAGCAGTACTTC. Its protein is CASSRQGPTYEQYF.

The chain couples TRBV19 to TRBJ2-3, with D tentatively TRBD1 (5 bases). V was pared by 5 bases and J by 2 bases, with 20 bases between. The CDR3 extends over 17 amino acids. Germline V CDR1 and CDR2: LNHDA, SQIVND (reference sequence). This CDR3 reads CASSDRAATEITDTQYF. The CDR3 nucleotides are TGTGCCAGTAGTGACCGAGCCGCGACAGAGATCACAGATACGCAGTATTTT. Combining the CDR3 with reference TRBV19 and TRBJ2-3 gives the whole variable domain DGGITQSPKYLFRKEGQNVTLSCEQNLNHDAMYWYRQDPGQGLRLIYYSQIVNDFQKGDIAEGYSVSREKKESFPLTVTSAQKNPTAFYLCASSDRAATEITDTQYFGPGTRLTVL.

The J gene is TRBJ1-2, the V gene TRBV6-2 or TRBV6-3; D possibly corresponds to TRBD1 (5 bases). The CDR3 totals 12 residues. V dropped 5 bases and J dropped 4 bases, with 8 bases sitting between them. Germline loops: CDR1 MNHEY, CDR2 SVGEGT. CDR3 nucleotide sequence: TGTGCCAGCAGTCAAGGGGCCTATGGCTACACCTTC. It yields the protein CASSQGAYGYTF.

This chain uses TRBV6-5 with TRBJ2-1; the match to TRBD1 covers 7 bases. Trimming cost V 8 bases and J 8 bases; bases outside gene matches: 9. This CDR3 region has 13 residues. The germline V gene has CDR1 MNHEY and CDR2 SVGAGI. The CDR3 nucleotides read TGTGCCAGCCGACAGGGAGCTTTACATGAGCAGTTCTTC. Protein product: CASRQGALHEQFF.

The chain carries TRBV5-6 and TRBJ2-7; 8 nucleotides agree with TRBD2. V trimming: 0 bases; J trimming: 3 bases; junction bases outside the gene matches: 5. The CDR3 covers 15 residues. Germline lookup yields CDR1 SGHDT and CDR2 YYEEEE. CDR3 protein: CASSLVLAGGYEQYF. The DNA for the CDR3 is TGTGCCAGCAGCTTGGTTCTAGCGGGTGGCTACGAGCAGTACTTC.

The sample holds a few counts of this clone. The rearrangement joins TRBV27 to TRBJ1-5; 9 nucleotides match TRBD1. Germline V lookup: CDR1 MNHEY, CDR2 SMNVEV (reference sequence). The CDR3 runs 16 residues. The V and J ends lost 5 bases and 0 bases, in that order; junction bases with no gene match: 5. The CDR3 coding sequence is TGTGCCAGCAGTCGCGGACAGGGGAATAGCAATCAGCCCCAGCATTTT. It encodes CASSRGQGNSNQPQHF.

The chain carries TRBV4-3 and TRBJ2-4, with D possibly matching TRBD2 (5 bases). Per the germline V gene, CDR1 is LGHNA and CDR2 is YSLEER. Trimming stripped 2 bases from V and 2 bases from J, with 19 bases between. The CDR3 spans 18 residues. The CDR3 sequence: CASSQTFRLEGTKNIQYF. DNA of the CDR3: TGCGCCAGCAGCCAAACCTTTCGACTCGAGGGTACCAAAAACATTCAGTACTTC.

The V call is TRBV19, the J call TRBJ2-2; 7 nucleotides align to TRBD1. Per the germline V gene, CDR1 is LNHDA and CDR2 is SQIVND (reference sequence). The CDR3 sequence is 15 residues long. The J segment lost 6 bases and the V segment lost 1 base, leaving 5 bases of the junction unmatched. The DNA of the CDR3 is TGTGCCAGTAGTATAGGGACAGGAGTGTCCGGGGAGCTGTTTTTT. It codes for CASSIGTGVSGELFF.

The chain is built from TRBV7-9 and TRBJ2-3; 16 nucleotides match TRBD2. V was pared by 5 bases and J by 4 bases, with 9 bases of the junction left unmatched. The CDR3 is 18 amino acids. Germline V gene lookup returns CDR1 SEHNR and CDR2 FQNEAQ (reference sequence). The CDR3 loop is CASSDPGLAGGSADTQYF. The DNA of the CDR3 is TGTGCCAGCAGCGATCCGGGACTAGCGGGGGGGTCGGCAGATACGCAGTATTTT. The full variable domain, completed using reference TRBV7-9 and TRBJ2-3, is DTGVSQNPRHKITKRGQNVTFRCDPISEHNRLYWYRQTLGQGPEFLTYFQNEAQLEKSRLLSDRFSAERPKGSFSTLEIQRTEQGDSAMYLCASSDPGLAGGSADTQYFGPGTRLTVL.

This clone has just a few counts. This sequence joins TRBV3-1 (or the pseudogene TRBV3-2) and TRBJ2-2; no reliable D call. V was cut by 1 base and J by 4 bases, with 10 bases left in between. Germline assignment: CDR1 LGHDT and CDR2 YNNKEL (reference sequence). This CDR3 contains 15 residues. The CDR3 reads CASSQVVQSTGELFF. DNA of the CDR3: TGTGCCAGCAGCCAAGTCGTGCAGTCCACCGGGGAGCTGTTTTTT.

This clone was recorded once. The V gene is TRBV4-1, the J gene TRBJ2-1, with 8 bases matching TRBD2. V dropped 1 base and J dropped 8; count of bases not matched to a gene: 4. This CDR3 contains 14 residues. Germline lookup yields CDR1 MGHRA and CDR2 YSYEKL. The CDR3 bases are TGCGCCAGCAGCCAAGCCTATAGCGGGGATGAGCAGTTCTTC. Translation gives CASSQAYSGDEQFF.